This is a list of T cell receptor beta chains from one sample in a study of cytomegalovirus exposure and HLA in healthy donors. The repertoire was sequenced with immunoSEQ multiplex PCR; TCRdb's copy has only in-frame clones and lacks some. Among some 120,000 clones listed, about 74% were seen once. The specimen was PBMCs. These receptors came from a woman between 45 and 60 years old in good health and CMV-seropositive. Each CDR3 is given with its conserved first and last residue. D genes are given only for firm matches.

J: TRBJ1-2; V: TRBV7-6; D: -; DNA: TGTGCCAGCAGCCCCCAAGGGAGAGCTAACTATGGCTACACCTTC; CDR3: CASSPQGRANYGYTF
J: TRBJ1-2; V: TRBV9; D: -; DNA: TGTGCCAGCAGCGCCTCGGTACTTTCGACAGCCCCTAACTATGGCTACACCTTC; CDR3: CASSASVLSTAPNYGYTF
J: TRBJ1-2; V: TRBV9; D: -; DNA: TGTGCCAGCAGCGCAGCCCAGGAACGTATGTATGGCTACACCTTC; CDR3: CASSAAQERMYGYTF
J: TRBJ1-5; V: TRBV5-6; D: -; DNA: TGTGCCAGCAGCTTGGGCTCGGGGCGCGGGGATCAGCCCCAGCATTTT; CDR3: CASSLGSGRGDQPQHF
J: TRBJ2-7; V: TRBV27; D: TRBD2; DNA: TGTGCCAGCAGTTTGCCCGACGGGGGGTCCTACGAGCAGTACTTC; CDR3: CASSLPDGGSYEQYF
J: TRBJ2-1; V: TRBV30; D: -; DNA: TGTGCCTGGAGTGTCCGCTCCTACAATGAGCAGTTCTTC; CDR3: CAWSVRSYNEQFF
J: TRBJ1-4; V: TRBV5-1; D: -; DNA: TGCGCCAGCAGCTTGGACCCCGGGACAACTTCAACTAATGAAAAACTGTTTTTT; CDR3: CASSLDPGTTSTNEKLFF
J: TRBJ1-4; V: TRBV5-4; D: -; DNA: TGTGCCAGCAGTCTACAGGGACATGACAGTGAAAAACTGTTTTTT; CDR3: CASSLQGHDSEKLFF
J: TRBJ2-2; V: TRBV18; D: -; DNA: TGTGCCAGCGTCGGGGGGCGATTGGCCGGGGAGCTGTTTTTT; CDR3: CASVGGRLAGELFF
J: TRBJ1-1; V: TRBV5-4; D: -; DNA: TGTGCCAGCAGCTATTACTCGGGTTGGACTGAAGCTTTCTTT; CDR3: CASSYYSGWTEAFF
J: TRBJ2-7; V: TRBV29-1; D: -; DNA: TGCAGCGTTGGCCCAGATTCCTACGAGCAGTACTTC; CDR3: CSVGPDSYEQYF
J: TRBJ1-3; V: TRBV6-1; D: -; DNA: TGTGCCAGCAGTTCGACAGTCAATGGAAACACCATATATTTT; CDR3: CASSSTVNGNTIYF
J: TRBJ2-2; V: TRBV5-4; D: -; DNA: TGTGCCAGCAGCTTTGGGGGGGGCGGAGCCGGGGAGCTGTTTTTT; CDR3: CASSFGGGGAGELFF
J: TRBJ2-3; V: TRBV6-1; D: TRBD2; DNA: TGTGCCAGCAGTGAGGGGGGGAATACGCAGTATTTT; CDR3: CASSEGGNTQYF
J: TRBJ1-2; V: TRBV7-9; D: TRBD1; DNA: TGTTCCAGCAGCTTCCCAGGGGGAGAGACGCGGACCTATGGCTACACCTTC; CDR3: CSSSFPGGETRTYGYTF